The following is a TCR beta chain sequence with its context. Its target is not known. Ranging in age from about 6 to 95, the donors were healthy Caucasian individuals from Russia. The use of a sample-barcoded 5' primer and a J-beta primer mix characterized a second PCR of about 7 to 12 cycles. The template-switch adaptor was a 5' adaptor with 12 random nucleotides. It tagged each cDNA molecule. TCRdb reprocessed the 5' RACE reads with MiXCR, giving one entry per CDR3 protein. The sample holds over 950,000 distinct CDR3 sequences, around two fifths seen once. The CDR3 totals 12 residues. The germline gives CDR1 SEHNR, CDR2 FQNEAQ (reference sequence). This record comes from a study of blood T cells in healthy people across ages. About the research overall: Capture via template switching afforded approximately one barcoded beta molecule per two T cells. Regarding the study as a whole: When set beside aged donors, long-lived donors presented more naive CD4+ cells and higher diversity.

Material: blood. The source is a man younger than 30 in good health. The chain uses TRBV7-9 and TRBJ2-3; D unclear. The CDR3 DNA sequence: TGTCTAGAAGACCCATCTACAGATACGCAGTATTTT. Translation gives CLEDPSTDTQYF.